The present TCR beta chain was sequenced within a study of CD8+CD57+ T cells in acquired aplastic anemia (dated by TCRdb to about 2018). At the level of the whole study: A mean of roughly 2.9 ug of DNA, ranging from roughly 0.2 to 27.4 ug, was extracted from sorted CD4+ and CD8+ cells. Mean read counts for healthy donor samples were approximately 10 million for CD4+ cells and 11.0 million for CD8+ cells.

The CDR3 sequence holds 16 residues, the cysteine and phenylalanine included. Only the CDR3 DNA stays, 48 bases, in frame from base 1. V and J are truncated by 0 bases and 3 bases respectively, leaving an intervening sequence of 16 bases. CDR1 and CDR2 were assigned from the germline V gene as SGDLS and YYNGEE. In the study, sorted CD4+ and CD8+ blood T cells from patients with severe aplastic anemia and from healthy subjects underwent deep sequencing of TCR repertoires. Ficoll-Paque density gradient centrifugation was used to isolate peripheral blood mononuclear cells. Before DNA extraction, CD4+ and CD8+ T cells were sorted with FACS or magnetic beads. This clonotype was recorded at least ten times. The specificity of this receptor is unknown. With a much larger clone just one base away, this may be a read error. Study-wide findings and limitations: Patients and healthy controls showed no significant difference in CD8+ Simpson's diversity (P=0.060). Fewer than 30 CD8+ CDR3 sequences were found in both patients and controls but appeared to be highly expressed in patients and within the immunodominant clones of the patients.

TCR beta VDJ combination and CDR3 sequence profiling used genomic DNA as the template. An Illumina HiSeq 2000 was the platform used for TCR repertoire sequencing. Concerning the study's data processing: TRBV/TRBJ rearrangement plots, CDR3 size and DJ length profiles, and Simpson's diversity index were used to evaluate the repertoires. Whichever DNA sequence was most abundant in the deep sequencing data was defined as the immunodominant clone. CDR3 amino acid sequences were checked for sharing between subjects and were compared against published repertoires and the VDJdb database. The public reads were reprocessed in TCRdb via fastp at Q25 and MiXCR, keeping in-frame beta chains. Identical CDR3 proteins give one entry, which carries the most common genes and DNA. TCRdb's processing, not the study's, gives the V and J calls here. The sample table shows approximately 65,000 distinct CDR3 sequences, and about 50% are seen once. About 2.5% of the sample rests with the top ten.

This receptor was taken from a human donor in good health, serving as a control. The sample consisted of sorted CD4+, CD8+, or CD8+CD57+ T cells (not recorded which) from PBMCs. The rearranged segments are TRBV9 and TRBJ2-7; the best D guess is TRBD2, with 6 bases matching. The DNA is as follows: TGTGCCAGCAGCGTAGGGGCCGGCGGCGGGAACTACGAGCAGTACTTC. This encodes CASSVGAGGGNYEQYF. The full variable domain, with segments outside the CDR3 supplied by the reference TRBV9 and TRBJ2-7 proteins, appears as DSGVTQTPKHLITATGQRVTLRCSPRSGDLSVYWYQQSLDQGLQFLIQYYNGEERAKGNILERFSAQQFPDLHSELNLSSLELGDSALYFCASSVGAGGGNYEQYFGPGTRLTVT.